These 4 T cell receptor beta chains came from one sample sequenced in a study of T-cell memory formation after mild COVID-19 (dated by TCRdb to the early 2020s). Libraries came from 5' RACE. Data came from an Illumina NovaSeq 6000. TCRdb itself trimmed the public reads at Q25 with fastp, ran MiXCR and retained productive beta chains. A single entry per CDR3 protein holds the most common genes and DNA from its merged rows. The sample table shows about 38,000 distinct CDR3 sequences, and about an eighth are seen once. The ten largest make up under 30% of the sample. Sequencing was done on a sample of PBMCs or a T cell subset sorted from them (not recorded which). These receptors all stem from a man in his late teens or twenties who had mild COVID-19 (a few samples of this study predate the infection). The sample titles of this study are shuffled in the database, so cell type and time point are left out; the donor was told from shared clones.

This clonotype was seen ten or more times. The rearrangement uses TRBV7-2 and TRBJ1-2, with D perhaps matching TRBD1 (6 bases). The CDR3 length is 15 residues. The ends were cut back, 0 bases at V and 4 bases at J, with 12 bases in the middle. The germline CDR1 and CDR2 sequences are SGHTA and FQGNSA. This CDR3 is CASSLARGRGYGYTF. In DNA, the CDR3 is TGTGCCAGCAGCTTAGCGCGGGGCAGGGGCTATGGCTACACCTTC.

This clonotype was recorded many times. V is TRBV5-1 and J is TRBJ2-6; D unresolved. The CDR3 extends over 14 amino acids. Germline CDR1 SGHRS, CDR2 YFSETQ. Trimming shortened V by 3 bases and J by 0 bases, and 4 bases separated the two germline ends. DNA for the CDR3: TGCGCCAGCAGCTCACGCTCTGGGGCCAACGTCCTGACTTTC. This encodes CASSSRSGANVLTF. The whole variable domain, remainder taken from reference TRBV5-1 and TRBJ2-6, is KAGVTQTPRYLIKTRGQQVTLSCSPISGHRSVSWYQQTPGQGLQFLFEYFSETQRNKGNFPGRFSGRQFSNSRSEMNVSTLELGDSALYLCASSSRSGANVLTFGAGSRLTVL.

This clonotype showed up many times. The chain joins TRBV7-2 to TRBJ2-4; D may be TRBD1 or TRBD2 (7 bases each). Germline CDR1 SGHTA, CDR2 FQGNSA. Trimming removed 5 bases at V and 6 bases at J, with 14 bases between. The CDR3 contains 14 residues. In DNA form, the CDR3 reads TGTGCCAGCAGCCCCCAGGGGGGGAGAAACATTCAGTACTTC. Translated: CASSPQGGRNIQYF.

This clonotype was detected ten times or more. This chain joins TRBV6-1 and TRBJ2-3; D ambiguous. Trimming pared 3 bases from V and 2 bases from J, leaving 12 bases between. The CDR3 length is 15 residues. Germline-derived CDR1 and CDR2 are MNHNS and SASEGT. CDR3 region: CASSELHLTTDTQYF. The CDR3 DNA reads TGTGCCAGCAGTGAGCTTCATCTTACCACAGATACGCAGTATTTT.